This TCR beta chain came from a study of T cell clonality in common variable immunodeficiency. The study's findings and limits: Common variable immunodeficiency TCR beta sequences reportedly had fewer deletions and N-nucleotide insertions.

Sequencing used immunoSEQ multiplex PCR; TCRdb keeps in-frame clones, though not all of them. Sampling found tens of thousands of clones, none seen once. The sample holds a few counts of this clone. Its specificity is unknown. The receptor comes from a person between 18 and 69 years old in good health. Sequencing was performed on peripheral blood mononuclear cells.

Partial CDR3 DNA: TGTGCCAGCAGACCCGTTTCATGGGACACCTACGAG. As protein: CASRPVSWDTYE. From start to end, the CDR3 is CASRPVSWDTYEQYF. The V call is TRBV2, the J call TRBJ2-7, with D perhaps matching TRBD1 (6 bases). The read comes to an end 3 residues before the CDR3 does, leaving the germline J gene to fill in the end. This CDR3 is built from 15 residues. Germline assignment: CDR1 SNHLY and CDR2 FYNNEI. V lost 6 bases and J lost 2, with 17 bases in between.